This T cell receptor (beta chain) was observed in a study of blood T cell repertoires in COVID-19. Background on the study: Samples came from the United States, Italy and Spain, spanning acute and convalescent COVID-19. In each case, the material was cDNA or gDNA derived from T cells, B-cell-depleted T cells, or PBMCs.

Only in-frame clones appear in the TCRdb table, and some are missing; sequencing was by immunoSEQ multiplex PCR. The sample gives around 150,000 clones, approximately 80% of which show up once; approximately 17% is in the top ten. Germline loops: CDR1 SQVTM, CDR2 ANQGSEA. This CDR3 is built from 12 residues. The V gene lost 5 bases and the J gene lost 4 bases, with 11 bases spanning the gap. The rearrangement links TRBV29-1 to TRBJ1-1, with D uncertain. This TCR came from a man aged 50 to 60 with acute or convalescent COVID-19. Sequenced input: peripheral blood. CDR3 bases: TGCAGCGTTTTTTTGGTGAGCACTGAAGCTTTCTTT. This encodes CSVFLVSTEAFF.